Following are 18 T cell receptor beta chains from one sample sequenced in a study of shared clonotypes between healthy human individuals. Repertoires were generated with immunoSEQ multiplex PCR, while TCRdb's copy carries only in-frame clones and drops some. The repertoire holds 2 million to 2.5 million clones, with just under 95% as singletons. The sequenced sample consisted of naive CD4+ T cells from PBMCs. Described subset: CD45RA+ positively selected. These receptors were taken from a man between 18 and 35 years old in good health. Some clones in this sample may be carry-over from other donors' samples.

The gene calls are TRBV10-2 and TRBJ2-7, with D possibly being TRBD2 (6 bases). Per the germline V gene, CDR1 is WSHSY and CDR2 is SAAADI. The ends were cut back, 6 bases at V and 2 bases at J, with 14 bases in the middle. The CDR3 sequence is 14 residues long. The CDR3 reads CASSRGGETYEQYF. The CDR3 bases are TGCGCCAGCAGCCGCGGAGGGGAGACCTACGAGCAGTACTTC.

J is TRBJ2-3 and V is TRBV28, with D perhaps being TRBD1 or TRBD2 (5 bases each). Germline values: CDR1 MDHEN, CDR2 SYDVKM. V was trimmed by 5 bases and J by 4 bases, leaving 19 bases between them. CDR3 size: 16 residues. CDR3 nucleotide sequence: TGTGCCAGCAGTCCCCGGTACACCCGAGGGGCAGATACGCAGTATTTT. Its protein is CASSPRYTRGADTQYF.

This chain links TRBV5-1 with TRBJ2-4; 8 bases agree with TRBD1. Trimming at V came to 4 bases and at J to 6 bases, leaving 6 bases not matched to a gene. CDR1 SGHRS and CDR2 YFSETQ come from the germline V gene. The CDR3 length is 14 residues. Here the CDR3 reads CASSPGQGGNIQYF. In DNA form, the CDR3 reads TGCGCCAGCAGCCCCGGACAGGGTGGAAACATTCAGTACTTC.

The CDR3 spells CASSPRGGSEYYGYTF. In nucleotides, the CDR3 is TGTGCCAGCAGCCCCCGAGGGGGCTCGGAATACTATGGCTACACCTTC. J is TRBJ1-2 and V is TRBV9; 7 nucleotides agree with TRBD1. This CDR3 region has 16 residues. V shed 4 bases and J 3 bases; nucleotides not matched to a gene: 12. The germline V gene has CDR1 SGDLS and CDR2 YYNGEE. The whole variable domain, remainder taken from reference TRBV9 and TRBJ1-2, is DSGVTQTPKHLITATGQRVTLRCSPRSGDLSVYWYQQSLDQGLQFLIQYYNGEERAKGNILERFSAQQFPDLHSELNLSSLELGDSALYFCASSPRGGSEYYGYTFGSGTRLTVV.

The V gene is TRBV7-6, the J gene TRBJ2-6, with D perhaps TRBD1 (6 bases). Trimming pared 5 bases from V and 0 bases from J, leaving 14 bases between. Germline-derived CDR1 and CDR2 are SGHVS and FNYEAQ. The CDR3 runs 17 residues. The DNA of the CDR3 is TGTGCCAGCAGCCCGTCGACAGGAACCTCTGGGGCCAACGTCCTGACTTTC. Its protein product is CASSPSTGTSGANVLTF.

V usage is TRBV5-1 and J usage is TRBJ2-2, with D perhaps matching TRBD1 (6 bases). The V gene lost 3 bases and the J gene lost 0 bases, with 12 bases spanning the gap. Germline V gene data show CDR1 as SGHRS and CDR2 as YFSETQ. This CDR3 has 16 residues. The CDR3 loop is CASSSLRTANTGELFF. The CDR3 region has the DNA TGCGCCAGCAGCTCTTTAAGGACAGCGAACACCGGGGAGCTGTTTTTT.

The rearrangement uses TRBV5-1 and TRBJ1-1; TRBD1 might be the D (5 bases). This CDR3 comprises 14 residues. The germline CDR1 and CDR2 sequences are SGHRS and YFSETQ. Trimming shortened V by 7 bases and J by 0 bases, and 13 bases separated the two germline ends. The chain's CDR3 is CASVGPGLNTEAFF. The CDR3 region has the DNA TGCGCCAGCGTCGGACCGGGGCTGAACACTGAAGCTTTCTTT.

The CDR3 loop is CASGSAGTEAFF. The CDR3 DNA sequence: TGTGCTAGTGGTTCAGCGGGGACTGAAGCTTTCTTT. The chain recombines TRBV12-5 with TRBJ1-1; D uncertain. Trimming pared 4 bases from V and 5 bases from J, leaving 8 bases between. The CDR3 has 12 amino acids. Germline V lookup: CDR1 LGHNT, CDR2 FRNRAP. The variable domain in full, completed from reference TRBV12-5 and TRBJ1-1, reads DARVTQTPRHKVTEMGQEVTMRCQPILGHNTVFWYRQTMMQGLELLAYFRNRAPLDDSGMPKDRFSAEMPDATLATLKIQPSEPRDSAVYFCASGSAGTEAFFGQGTRLTVV.

This clone was seen just once. Other DNA sequences in the sample encode the same CDR3. CDR3 protein: CASSPGGSSYNEQFF. DNA of the CDR3: TGTGCCAGCAGTCCGGGGGGAAGCTCCTACAATGAGCAGTTCTTC. This chain joins TRBV28 and TRBJ2-1; 7 bases are shared with TRBD2. V was pared by 5 bases and J by 0 bases, with 4 bases of the junction left unmatched. Per germline, CDR1 MDHEN and CDR2 SYDVKM. CDR3 length: 15 residues.

This chain joins TRBV28 and TRBJ1-5; D not certain. This CDR3 has 16 amino acids. Germline assignment: CDR1 MDHEN and CDR2 SYDVKM. Trimming took 6 bases from V and 2 from J, leaving 17 bases between them. The CDR3 region has the DNA TGTGCCAGCAGCCCAAATCTGTCGGTGGGCAATCAGCCCCAGCATTTT. It is translated as CASSPNLSVGNQPQHF.

The gene calls are TRBV4-3 and TRBJ2-7; 8 bases line up with TRBD1. The ends lost 5 bases at V and 6 bases at J; junction bases unmatched: 9. The CDR3 sequence is 14 residues long. Germline CDR1 reads LGHNA; CDR2 reads YSLEER. The CDR3, as DNA: TGCGCCAGCAGCTCCCGGGACAGGCCCTCCGAGCAGTACTTC. As protein: CASSSRDRPSEQYF.

The chain uses TRBV9 and TRBJ2-1; TRBD1 matches at 8 bases. This CDR3 is built from 14 residues. After removal of 3 bases from V and 4 bases from J, the junction contained 3 bases not matched to a gene. Germline V CDR1 and CDR2: SGDLS, YYNGEE. CDR3 coding DNA: TGTGCCAGCAGCGAGAACAGGGGGTACAATGAGCAGTTCTTC. Translated: CASSENRGYNEQFF.

The chain carries TRBV19 and TRBJ2-5; D is unclear. The ends were cut back, 3 bases at V and 2 bases at J, with 7 bases in the middle. This CDR3 is 13 amino acids long. Germline V gives CDR1 LNHDA, CDR2 SQIVND (reference sequence). CDR3 sequence (DNA): TGTGCCAGTAGTATTGGCTCACAAGAGACCCAGTACTTC. Translating gives CASSIGSQETQYF.

This clone was seen more than once but under ten times. The chain carries TRBV6-5 and TRBJ1-1, with D unresolved. The V gene lost 0 bases and the J gene lost 5 bases, with 7 bases spanning the gap. The CDR3 runs to 13 residues. Germline-derived CDR1 and CDR2 are MNHEY and SVGAGI. The CDR3 loop is CASSYSQVTEAFF. For the CDR3, the DNA is TGTGCCAGCAGTTACTCCCAGGTGACTGAAGCTTTCTTT.

This chain joins TRBV5-1 and TRBJ2-7; D possibly corresponds to TRBD1 (6 bases). CDR3 length: 12 residues. Germline CDR1 and CDR2: SGHRS and YFSETQ. The V end lost 4 bases, the J end lost 4 bases, and 9 bases lay between the germline ends. In DNA form, the CDR3 reads TGCGCCAGCAGCCAGGACAGATACGAGCAGTACTTC. Residues: CASSQDRYEQYF.

This chain connects TRBV4-1 to TRBJ2-2, with unresolved D. The germline CDR1 and CDR2 sequences are MGHRA and YSYEKL. Trimming shortened V by 1 base and J by 4 bases, and 10 bases separated the two germline ends. The CDR3 loop spans 15 amino acids. In nucleotides, the CDR3 is TGCGCCAGCAGCCAAGCACTCGTCATCACCGGGGAGCTGTTTTTT. The encoded protein is CASSQALVITGELFF.

J is TRBJ1-1 and V is TRBV5-1; D might be TRBD1 (6 bases). Germline V gene sequence: CDR1 SGHRS, CDR2 YFSETQ. The germline V and J ends were trimmed by 4 bases and 5 bases, with 18 bases remaining between them. This CDR3 comprises 15 residues. The DNA for the CDR3 is TGCGCCAGCAGCCTAACTTTACAGGGTGGGACTGAAGCTTTCTTT. Its protein product is CASSLTLQGGTEAFF.

For this clone: Other nucleotide sequences in the sample specify the same CDR3. The rearrangement uses TRBV7-9 and TRBJ2-3; D gene uncertain. Germline V gene lookup returns CDR1 SEHNR and CDR2 FQNEAQ (reference sequence). This CDR3 comprises 13 residues. Trimming left V 2 bases short and J 0 bases short, with 3 bases between. This CDR3 is CASSLLSTDTQYF. For the CDR3, the DNA is TGTGCCAGCAGCTTACTTAGCACAGATACGCAGTATTTT.